The source of this TCR beta chain is a study of T cells in Graves' hyperthyroidism and ophthalmopathy. About this clonotype itself: Antigen unknown.

TCR beta CDR3 region amplification was performed from RNA transcripts. First-round RT-PCR targeting the TCR CDR3 was performed with the HTBI primer set. TCRdb reprocessed the multiplex PCR reads via MiXCR and lists one record per CDR3 protein. The sample has about 640,000 distinct CDR3 sequences; around 20% are singletons. This CDR3 region has 15 residues. With 8 bases removed from V and 0 bases from J, the gap between germline ends came to 11 bases. Germline CDR1 is SGHAT and CDR2 is FQNNGV. PBMCs were obtained from 10 ml fresh peripheral blood. General study findings and limits: Model predictions of ophthalmopathy came a median 6.5 months before onset.

This sequence originates from a man aged 25-40 years with Graves' ophthalmopathy. The V gene is TRBV11-2, the J gene TRBJ1-6; D is ambiguous. The sequencing sample was made of blood. The CDR3 here is CASAGPNSYNSPLHF. The CDR3 region has the DNA TGTGCCAGCGCCGGTCCAAACTCCTATAATTCACCCCTCCACTTT.